The next 29 T cell receptor beta chains were all read from a single sample in a study of shared clonotypes between healthy human individuals (dated by TCRdb to the early 2020s). Library method: the immunoSEQ multiplex PCR assay. What TCRdb holds here is the immuneACCESS table cut down to in-frame rearrangements. Part of the clones is not present; checked against another copy, under half of the missing clones reflect an unresolved V gene, and the others are unexplained. This sample is represented by around 1.4 million clones; approximately 98.5% of them were singletons. The top ten constitute approximately 0.4% of the sample. The sequenced sample consisted of naive CD4+ T cells sorted from blood. Explained via the paper, the cell subset or site label denotes: CD45RA+ positively selected. The receptors here all came from a man aged 30 to 45 in good health.

V is TRBV28 and J is TRBJ1-3, with D possibly matching TRBD1 (5 bases). Germline-derived CDR1 and CDR2 are MDHEN and SYDVKM. The CDR3 runs to 14 residues. Trimming took off 6 bases at V and 2 bases at J, with 11 bases between the two ends. The CDR3 is CASRRGGPGNTIYF. The CDR3 region has the DNA TGTGCCAGCAGAAGGGGCGGTCCTGGAAACACCATATATTTT.

V is TRBV18 and J is TRBJ2-3; no clear D gene. Trimming left V 5 bases short and J 6 bases short, with 9 bases between. The CDR3 is 12 amino acids. Germline V lookup: CDR1 KGHSH, CDR2 LQKENI. The CDR3 loop is CASSSRSDTQYF. The CDR3 DNA reads as TGTGCCAGCTCATCACGGAGCGATACGCAGTATTTT. Full variable domain (remainder filled in from reference TRBV18 and TRBJ2-3): NAGVMQNPRHLVRRRGQEARLRCSPMKGHSHVYWYRQLPEEGLKFMVYLQKENIIDESGMPKERFSAEFPKEGPSILRIQQVVRGDSAAYFCASSSRSDTQYFGPGTRLTVL.

The CDR3: CASSEQVSSYNEQFF. The DNA of the CDR3 is TGTGCCAGCTCAGAACAGGTTAGCTCCTACAATGAGCAGTTCTTC. This chain uses TRBV18 with TRBJ2-1, with D perhaps matching TRBD1 (5 bases). Germline values: CDR1 KGHSH, CDR2 LQKENI. V was pared by 5 bases and J by 0 bases, with 11 bases between. The CDR3 has 15 residues.

The chain has TRBV5-8 and TRBJ1-5; no firm D call. Germline lookup yields CDR1 SGHTS and CDR2 YDEGEE. Trimming shortened V by 0 bases and J by 3 bases, and 10 bases separated the two germline ends. The CDR3 has 15 amino acids. As DNA, the CDR3 is TGTGCCAGCAGCTTGGGTCCACTCGTCAATCAGCCCCAGCATTTT. Translating it yields CASSLGPLVNQPQHF.

This chain links TRBV18 with TRBJ1-1; the match to TRBD1 covers 7 bases. The CDR3 is made up of 14 amino acids. Losses at the gene ends were 2 bases for V and 5 bases for J; bases not matched to a gene: 5. Germline assignment: CDR1 KGHSH and CDR2 LQKENI. This chain's CDR3 is CASSPSGGGTEAFF. CDR3 bases: TGTGCCAGCTCACCATCAGGGGGAGGAACTGAAGCTTTCTTT.

The chain carries TRBV28 and TRBJ1-5; a weak D match, TRBD1 (5 bases). V gave up 4 bases and J gave up 3 bases, with 13 bases separating them. Germline CDR1 and CDR2: MDHEN and SYDVKM. The CDR3 contains 15 residues. CDR3 nucleotides: TGTGCCAGCAGTTCCCCATGGGGGGTCAATCAGCCCCAGCATTTT. As protein: CASSSPWGVNQPQHF.

The gene calls are TRBV9 and TRBJ2-3; possibly TRBD1 for D (5 bases). The germline gives CDR1 SGDLS, CDR2 YYNGEE. V lost 0 bases to trimming and J lost 7 bases, with 12 bases between them. The CDR3 runs 14 residues. The CDR3 region has the DNA TGTGCCAGCAGCGTAGAGGGGTGGCCGAATACGCAGTATTTT. Encoded protein: CASSVEGWPNTQYF.

The chain joins TRBV14 to TRBJ1-1; D possibly corresponds to TRBD1 (5 bases). In germline, CDR1 is SGHDN, CDR2 FVKESK. V lost 4 bases to trimming and J lost 10 bases, with 25 bases between them. This CDR3 is 16 amino acids long. The DNA for the CDR3 is TGTGCCAGCAGCCCGCACACGCTATTGGGGGACGGTGGAGCTTTCTTT. It encodes CASSPHTLLGDGGAFF.

This sequence joins TRBV5-1 and TRBJ2-1; TRBD2 might be the D (5 bases). Trimming took 0 bases from V and 7 from J, leaving 14 bases between them. Per germline, CDR1 SGHRS and CDR2 YFSETQ. This CDR3 comprises 15 residues. The CDR3 DNA sequence: TGCGCCAGCAGCTTGGCGGGAAGGGTGTGGAATGAGCAGTTCTTC. Encoded protein: CASSLAGRVWNEQFF.

V and J are TRBV28 and TRBJ2-3; D may correspond to TRBD1 or TRBD2 (5 bases each). The CDR3 is 13 residues long. Trimming cost V 6 bases and J 11 bases, with 18 bases left between them. Germline CDR1 is MDHEN and CDR2 is SYDVKM. The CDR3 nucleotides are TGTGCCAGCAGCCCTGGGACGGGGTGGGGGCAGTATTTT. Its translation: CASSPGTGWGQYF. Variable domain in full (rest from reference TRBV28 and TRBJ2-3): DVKVTQSSRYLVKRTGEKVFLECVQDMDHENMFWYRQDPGLGLRLIYFSYDVKMKEKGDIPEGYSVSREKKERFSLILESASTNQTSMYLCASSPGTGWGQYFGPGTRLTVL.

V and J are TRBV5-1 and TRBJ2-3, with D uncertain. This CDR3 comprises 18 residues. Germline assignment: CDR1 SGHRS and CDR2 YFSETQ. The V and J ends lost 1 base and 2 bases respectively, with 20 bases between them. The CDR3 protein is CASSLSPGYPFYTDTQYF. The CDR3 DNA is TGCGCCAGCAGCTTGAGCCCGGGCTACCCTTTTTACACAGATACGCAGTATTTT.

V gene TRBV15 combines with J gene TRBJ1-1, with TRBD1 as a possible D gene (5 bases). The germline CDR1 and CDR2 sequences are LNHNV and YYDKDF (reference sequence). The CDR3 loop spans 16 amino acids. The germline V and J ends were trimmed by 0 bases and 3 bases, with 14 bases remaining between them. The CDR3 sequence is CATSRDGWGWDTEAFF. CDR3 nucleotide sequence: TGTGCCACCAGCAGAGATGGCTGGGGGTGGGACACTGAAGCTTTCTTT. The full variable domain, completed using reference TRBV15 and TRBJ1-1, is DAMVIQNPRYQVTQFGKPVTLSCSQTLNHNVMYWYQQKSSQAPKLLFHYYDKDFNNEADTPDNFQSRRPNTSFCFLDIRSPGLGDTAMYLCATSRDGWGWDTEAFFGQGTRLTVV.

The V call is TRBV14, the J call TRBJ2-4; D is ambiguous. There are 14 residues in the CDR3. CDR1 and CDR2 (germline): SGHDN, FVKESK. V lost 1 base and J 8 bases, leaving 12 bases between the germline ends. The CDR3 protein is CASSQASRRDIQYF. CDR3 bases: TGTGCCAGCAGCCAAGCGTCCCGTCGGGACATTCAGTACTTC.

The rearrangement uses TRBV10-2 and TRBJ1-2; the D is unclear. Deletions cut 0 bases from V and 3 bases from J, with 11 bases between. The V gene's germline CDR1 is WSHSY and CDR2 SAAADI. The CDR3 totals 15 residues. CDR3 amino acids: CASSESTAGDYGYTF. CDR3 DNA: TGCGCCAGCAGTGAGTCCACAGCTGGCGACTATGGCTACACCTTC.

V usage is TRBV30 and J usage is TRBJ2-1, with TRBD2 identical over 14 bases. The CDR3 is 19 residues long. CDR1 is GTSNPN, CDR2 SVGIG, per germline (reference sequence). J gave up 4 bases and V 2 bases, and 13 bases lay outside the gene matches. The CDR3, as DNA: TGTGCCTGGAGTTCTTTAATCGGGACTAGCGGGAGACGGTACAATGAGCAGTTCTTC. Residues: CAWSSLIGTSGRRYNEQFF.

This chain connects TRBV14 to TRBJ2-3; D may be TRBD2 (5 bases). This CDR3 comprises 17 residues. CDR1 is SGHDN, CDR2 FVKESK, per germline. Trimming took off 1 base at V and 2 bases at J, with 16 bases between the two ends. This CDR3 is CASSQGPSKHPTDTQYF. The CDR3 region has the DNA TGTGCCAGCAGCCAAGGGCCTAGCAAACACCCCACAGATACGCAGTATTTT.

The CDR3 region is CASNPTGLFGDTQYF. The CDR3 DNA follows: TGTGCCAGCAACCCGACAGGGTTGTTCGGAGATACGCAGTATTTT. The V gene is TRBV6-5, the J gene TRBJ2-3, with 7 positions matching TRBD1. The V gene's germline CDR1 is MNHEY and CDR2 SVGAGI. This CDR3 is 15 amino acids long. With 7 bases clipped from V and 5 bases from J, the junction kept 12 bases outside the gene matches.

The chain is built from TRBV6-5 and TRBJ2-3; D remains unclear. Trimming pared 7 bases from V and 3 bases from J, leaving 8 bases between. The V gene's germline CDR1 is MNHEY and CDR2 SVGAGI. There are 12 residues in the CDR3. The DNA of the CDR3 is TGTGCCAGCACCTCATTTACAGATACGCAGTATTTT. Translated, it gives CASTSFTDTQYF.

The chain employs TRBV6-1 and TRBJ2-7; tentatively, D is TRBD2 (6 bases). CDR1 and CDR2 from the germline V gene are MNHNS and SASEGT. V lost 3 bases to trimming and J lost 2 bases, with 11 bases between them. The CDR3 sequence is 14 residues long. In DNA, the CDR3 is TGTGCCAGCAGTGACGAGCGGGTTACCTACGAGCAGTACTTC. Protein product: CASSDERVTYEQYF.

This sequence joins TRBV18 and TRBJ2-1; D is possibly TRBD1 or TRBD2 (5 bases each). Germline V gene data show CDR1 as KGHSH and CDR2 as LQKENI. V dropped 6 bases and J dropped 12 bases, with 15 bases sitting between them. CDR3 length equals 12 residues. Here the CDR3 reads CASSLGTPAQFF. CDR3 bases: TGTGCCAGCTCCCTAGGGACGCCGGCGCAGTTCTTC.

The rearrangement joins TRBV6-6 to TRBJ2-3; D unclear. From germline, CDR1 is MNHNY and CDR2 SVGAGI (reference sequence). The CDR3 loop spans 15 amino acids. V was cut by 6 bases and J by 0 bases, with 13 bases left in between. The CDR3 DNA reads as TGTGCCAGCAGGCAGACCGCTTCTAGCACAGATACGCAGTATTTT. It codes for CASRQTASSTDTQYF.

The rearrangement uses TRBV5-5 and TRBJ2-5, with D hard to call. Germline V gene lookup returns CDR1 SGHKS and CDR2 YYEKEE (reference sequence). The CDR3 totals 14 residues. V was shortened by 1 base and J by 2 bases, with 9 bases between the two germline ends. The CDR3 loop is CASSLRLEQETQYF. As DNA, the CDR3 is TGTGCCAGCAGCTTGCGATTGGAACAAGAGACCCAGTACTTC.

J is TRBJ1-1 and V is TRBV6-5, with 8 positions matching TRBD1. The CDR3 has 15 residues. Germline CDR1 is MNHEY and CDR2 is SVGAGI. Trimming cost V 6 bases and J 1 base; bases outside gene matches: 7. CDR3 protein: CASRNPGGKNTEAFF. The DNA for the CDR3 is TGTGCCAGCAGGAACCCAGGGGGCAAGAACACTGAAGCTTTCTTT.

The chain joins TRBV7-3 to TRBJ2-5; D call uncertain. V lost 2 bases and J 3 bases, leaving 7 bases between the germline ends. The CDR3 totals 13 residues. The V gene's germline CDR1 is SGHTA and CDR2 FQGTGA. The CDR3 bases are TGTGCCAGCAGCTTAGTGTCAGAAGAGACCCAGTACTTC. Translating it yields CASSLVSEETQYF. Using reference TRBV7-3 and TRBJ2-5 for the parts outside the CDR3, the full variable domain is GAGVSQTPSNKVTEKGKYVELRCDPISGHTALYWYRQSLGQGPEFLIYFQGTGAADDSGLPNDRFFAVRPEGSVSTLKIQRTERGDSAVYLCASSLVSEETQYFGPGTRLLVL.

This sequence joins TRBV6-5 and TRBJ2-3, with 11 bases identical to TRBD2. Germline CDR1 MNHEY, CDR2 SVGAGI. CDR3 length equals 15 residues. Losses at the gene ends were 5 bases for V and 4 bases for J; bases not matched to a gene: 5. CDR3 bases: TGTGCCAGCAGTCTACTAGCGGGAGTAGCAGATACGCAGTATTTT. Protein: CASSLLAGVADTQYF.

This clone was seen just once. This sequence joins TRBV18 and TRBJ2-3, with D tentatively TRBD1 (6 bases). V was pared by 1 base and J by 6 bases, with 11 bases between. The CDR3 loop spans 14 amino acids. Germline CDR1 KGHSH, CDR2 LQKENI. Written as DNA, the CDR3 is TGTGCCAGCTCACCACAGGGGGTAGAGGATACGCAGTATTTT. It yields the protein CASSPQGVEDTQYF.

This clone occurred once. The rearrangement uses TRBV30 and TRBJ2-5; tentative D call: TRBD1 (5 bases). Germline CDR1 reads GTSNPN; CDR2 reads SVGIG (reference sequence). The CDR3 is made up of 14 amino acids. Trimming removed 2 bases from V and 2 bases from J, with 12 bases in between. CDR3 DNA sequence: TGTGCCTGGAGTTCAGGGTACAGTCAAGAGACCCAGTACTTC. Protein: CAWSSGYSQETQYF.

The V gene is TRBV6-1, the J gene TRBJ1-1; D gene unclear. CDR1 and CDR2 from the germline V gene are MNHNS and SASEGT. The CDR3 has 18 residues. Trimming pared 0 bases from V and 5 bases from J, leaving 22 bases between. The CDR3 bases are TGTGCCAGCAGTGAAGCAAGCCCTAATTGGAGTCTGCAAACTGAAGCTTTCTTT. It specifies CASSEASPNWSLQTEAFF.

The V gene is TRBV28, the J gene TRBJ1-2; D is ambiguous. Germline V lookup: CDR1 MDHEN, CDR2 SYDVKM. The CDR3 covers 14 residues. Trimming pared 5 bases from V and 1 base from J, leaving 11 bases between. The CDR3 protein is CASSPPTFNYGYTF. CDR3 nucleotide sequence: TGTGCCAGCAGTCCACCGACCTTTAACTATGGCTACACCTTC.